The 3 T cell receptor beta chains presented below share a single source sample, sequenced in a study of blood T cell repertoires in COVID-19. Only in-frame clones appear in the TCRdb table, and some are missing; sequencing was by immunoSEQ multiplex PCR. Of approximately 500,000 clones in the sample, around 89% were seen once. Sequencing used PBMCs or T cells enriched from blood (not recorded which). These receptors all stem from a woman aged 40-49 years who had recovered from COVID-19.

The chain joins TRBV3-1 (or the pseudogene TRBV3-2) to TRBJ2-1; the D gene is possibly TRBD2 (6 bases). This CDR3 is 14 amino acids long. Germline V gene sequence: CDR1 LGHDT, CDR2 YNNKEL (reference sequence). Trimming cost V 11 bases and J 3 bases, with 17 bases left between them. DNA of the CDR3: TGTGCCGCTAAGGGACCCGGGGGCTACAATGAGCAGTTCTTC. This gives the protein CAAKGPGGYNEQFF.

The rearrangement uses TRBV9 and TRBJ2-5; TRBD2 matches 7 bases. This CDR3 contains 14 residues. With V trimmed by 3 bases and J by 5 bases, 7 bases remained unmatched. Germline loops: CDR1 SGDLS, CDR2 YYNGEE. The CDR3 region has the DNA TGTGCCAGCAGCGGATGGGAGGGCGGTGAGACCCAGTACTTC. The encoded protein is CASSGWEGGETQYF.

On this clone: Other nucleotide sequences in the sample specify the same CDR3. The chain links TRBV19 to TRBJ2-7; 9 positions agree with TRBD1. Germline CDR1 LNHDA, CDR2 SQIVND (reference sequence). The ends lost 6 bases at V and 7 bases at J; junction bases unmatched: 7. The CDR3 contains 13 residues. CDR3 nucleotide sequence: TGTGCCAGTAGGGTGACAGGGGGTGAGGAGCAGTACTTC. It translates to CASRVTGGEEQYF.